This T cell receptor (beta chain) was found in a study of lymphopenia after photon versus proton radiotherapy. Only in-frame clones appear in the TCRdb table, and some are missing; sequencing was by immunoSEQ multiplex PCR. Among around 160,000 clones, about 85% were seen once, and the ten largest hold approximately 4.6%. The germline CDR1 and CDR2 sequences are SNHLY and FYNNEI. J lost 2 bases, V lost 10 bases, and 4 bases had no gene match. The CDR3 totals 12 residues. The rearrangement uses TRBV2 and TRBJ2-7, with TRBD1 matching 8 bases. The source material was peripheral blood, sampled from a patient treated with photon-based radiotherapy. The receptor was derived from a man aged 50-59 years with gastric cancer. The CDR3 region has the DNA TGTGCCACCCGGGACAGGACCTACGAGCAGTACTTC. It yields the protein CATRDRTYEQYF. Full variable domain (remainder filled in from reference TRBV2 and TRBJ2-7): EPEVTQTPSHQVTQMGQEVILRCVPISNHLYFYWYRQILGQKVEFLVSFYNNEISEKSEIFDDQFSVERPDGSNFTLKIRSTKLEDSAMYFCATRDRTYEQYFGPGTRLTVT.